This is a list of T cell receptor beta chains from one sample in a study of shared clonotypes between healthy human individuals. Profiled with immunoSEQ multiplex PCR; TCRdb holds only in-frame clones, not every one. The sample has some 2.3 million clones; approximately 95% are singletons. The sequencing sample was made of naive CD4+ T cells from PBMCs. These receptors all stem from a man aged 18 to 30 in good health. Some clones in this sample may be carry-over from other donors' samples. CDR3s include the opening cysteine and the closing phenylalanine or tryptophan. The D gene is left open where the match is weak.

j_call,v_call,d_call,cdr3_aa,cdr3_nt
TRBJ2-5,TRBV15,NA,CATSTTGGVETQYF,TGTGCCACCAGCACCACGGGGGGCGTGGAGACCCAGTACTTC
TRBJ2-3,TRBV18,NA,CASLPGSGTDTQYF,TGTGCCAGCCTTCCCGGGAGTGGCACAGATACGCAGTATTTT
TRBJ1-2,TRBV6-5,NA,CASRLGPDYGYTF,TGTGCCAGCAGACTGGGACCTGACTATGGCTACACCTTC
TRBJ1-1,TRBV19,NA,CASTIGTLAEAFF,TGTGCCAGTACTATCGGGACGCTGGCTGAAGCTTTCTTT
TRBJ2-1,TRBV19,NA,CASIEQGRSNEQFF,TGTGCCAGTATCGAACAGGGTAGGTCCAATGAGCAGTTCTTC
TRBJ2-7,TRBV18,NA,CASSPLEAGEYYEQYF,TGTGCCAGCTCACCACTCGAGGCAGGGGAGTACTACGAGCAGTACTTC
TRBJ1-4,TRBV6-5,NA,CASSPQPLLNEKLFF,TGTGCCAGCAGCCCCCAGCCCTTACTTAATGAAAAACTGTTTTTT
TRBJ2-3,TRBV29-1,NA,CSVGGPRTDTQYF,TGCAGCGTAGGCGGACCGAGAACAGATACGCAGTATTTT
TRBJ1-1,TRBV21-1,NA,CASSNDQLGIRTLTEAFF,TGTGCCAGCAGCAACGATCAATTGGGTATCAGGACGCTCACTGAAGCTTTCTTT
TRBJ2-2,TRBV19,NA,CASAGAGSTGELFF,TGTGCCAGTGCAGGGGCGGGTAGCACCGGGGAGCTGTTTTTT
TRBJ2-3,TRBV7-2,NA,CASSLAASRATDTQYF,TGTGCCAGCAGCTTAGCGGCCTCCAGGGCCACAGATACGCAGTATTTT